This passage covers 32 T cell receptor beta chains from one sample sequenced in a study of beta chain features in type 1 diabetes. Reverse transcription of all isolated RNA meant that expressed TCRB transcripts were sequenced. The assay was immunoSEQ multiplex PCR, and TCRdb's table has in-frame clones only and misses some. The sample has 300,000 to 400,000 clones, roughly 9.8% seen once. General study findings and limits: Moderate yet significant TCRB CDR3 shortening was seen in Type 1 diabetes patients in all four CD4+ subsets.

Their specific antigens are unknown. Specimen: central memory CD4+ T cells from blood. The receptors derive from a man aged 30-40 years with type 1 diabetes.

This clone was recorded a few times. This chain connects TRBV19 to TRBJ1-1; D gene uncertain. This CDR3 contains 15 residues. CDR1 is LNHDA and CDR2 is SQIVND in the germline V gene (reference sequence). V was pared by 5 bases and J by 0 bases, with 13 bases between. This chain's CDR3 is CASSLAGQLNTEAFF. The DNA for the CDR3 is TGTGCCAGTAGTCTTGCGGGTCAGCTGAACACTGAAGCTTTCTTT.

The V and J genes are TRBV6-5 and TRBJ2-5; D is uncertain. The CDR3 totals 14 residues. From germline, CDR1 is MNHEY and CDR2 SVGAGI. V was shortened by 6 bases and J by 5 bases, with 16 bases between the two germline ends. CDR3 bases: TGTGCCAGCAGGCCTACATCACCCCAGGAGACCCAGTACTTC. This gives the protein CASRPTSPQETQYF.

This clone was counted a few times. A read error may account for a junction end that differs from germline. The chain uses TRBV10-2 and TRBJ2-7; maybe TRBD1 (5 bases). Looked up from germline, CDR1 is WSHSY and CDR2 is SAAADI. This CDR3 comprises 13 residues. The CDR3 loop reads CARAQGAAYEQYF. CDR3 bases: TGTGCCAGAGCCCAGGGTGCGGCCTACGAGCAGTACTTC.

The chain combines TRBV7-2 with TRBJ1-2, with D perhaps TRBD1 (6 bases). Trimming shortened V by 4 bases and J by 6 bases, and 12 bases separated the two germline ends. The germline gives CDR1 SGHTA, CDR2 FQGNSA. The CDR3 is 13 amino acids. The CDR3 here is CASSSSGTNGYTF. CDR3 nucleotide sequence: TGTGCCAGCAGCTCTTCCGGGACAAATGGCTACACCTTC.

The gene calls are TRBV6-1 and TRBJ2-3; 7 bases agree with TRBD2. Germline-derived CDR1 and CDR2 are MNHNS and SASEGT. J gave up 14 bases and V 3 bases, and 11 bases lay outside the gene matches. The CDR3 has 13 amino acids. CDR3 sequence reads: CASSDSGREGPYF. CDR3 sequence (DNA): TGTGCCAGCAGTGATTCAGGGAGGGAGGGCCCGTATTTT.

This chain joins TRBV19 and TRBJ2-3; 7 bases match TRBD2. This CDR3 is 16 amino acids long. CDR1 is LNHDA, CDR2 SQIVND, per germline (reference sequence). J gave up 2 bases and V 1 base, and 6 bases lay outside the gene matches. The CDR3 coding sequence is TGTGCCAGTAGTATAGCGCGAGCGGGGAACACAGATACGCAGTATTTT. Protein: CASSIARAGNTDTQYF.

This clone was counted only a few times. This chain connects TRBV4-2 to TRBJ2-1; TRBD2 matches at 12 bases. CDR3 size: 17 residues. Trimming took 0 bases from V and 8 from J; bases not matched to a gene: 8. Per germline, CDR1 LGHNA and CDR2 YNFKEQ. CDR3: CASSQDWASGRADEQFF. CDR3 sequence (DNA): TGTGCCAGCAGCCAAGATTGGGCTAGCGGGAGGGCCGATGAGCAGTTCTTC.

CDR3 in amino acids: CASSESGTGGYYEQYF. The CDR3 DNA is TGTGCCAGCAGCGAGTCCGGGACAGGGGGCTACTACGAGCAGTACTTC. The V gene is TRBV5-6, the J gene TRBJ2-7; 12 bases line up with TRBD1. CDR3 length: 16 amino acids. Losses at the gene ends were 4 bases for V and 3 bases for J; bases not matched to a gene: 8. The V gene's germline CDR1 is SGHDT and CDR2 YYEEEE.

Many counts were recorded for this clone. This chain connects TRBV6-1 to TRBJ2-5; no firm D call. CDR3 length: 13 amino acids. CDR1 and CDR2 from the germline V gene are MNHNS and SASEGT. V was shortened by 6 bases and J by 4 bases, with 12 bases between the two germline ends. For the CDR3, the DNA is TGTGCCAGCAGCCGGCTTACAGCAGAGACCCAGTACTTC. Translated, it gives CASSRLTAETQYF.

The V and J genes are TRBV7-2 and TRBJ2-5; 13 nucleotides agree with TRBD2. Trimming cost V 4 bases and J 5 bases; bases outside gene matches: 7. Looked up from germline, CDR1 is SGHTA and CDR2 is FQGNSA. This CDR3 region has 16 residues. The CDR3 region has the DNA TGTGCCAGCAGCTGGTGGACTAGCGGGAGCTGGGAGACCCAGTACTTC. Protein: CASSWWTSGSWETQYF.

This clone was observed a few times. This chain links TRBV28 with TRBJ1-6; D is unclear. Trimming shortened V by 3 bases and J by 12 bases, and 12 bases separated the two germline ends. This CDR3 is 13 amino acids long. From germline, CDR1 is MDHEN and CDR2 SYDVKM. This CDR3 reads CASSLTIKRPLHF. The CDR3 DNA reads as TGTGCCAGCAGTTTGACAATAAAGCGACCCCTCCACTTT.

This chain joins TRBV5-1 and TRBJ2-1; D is uncertain. The CDR3 spans 15 residues. Per germline, CDR1 SGHRS and CDR2 YFSETQ. V lost 0 bases, J lost 2 bases, and 9 bases lay in between. This chain's CDR3 is CASSLADFPYNEQFF. In DNA, the CDR3 is TGCGCCAGCAGCTTGGCAGACTTCCCCTACAATGAGCAGTTCTTC.

The chain employs TRBV30 and TRBJ2-5; D remains unclear. Trimming took off 1 base at V and 3 bases at J, with 9 bases between the two ends. Germline V gene sequence: CDR1 GTSNPN, CDR2 SVGIG (reference sequence). The CDR3 runs to 13 residues. The CDR3 DNA is TGTGCCTGGAGTGCGCAGGCTGAAGAGACCCAGTACTTC. Translating gives CAWSAQAEETQYF.

This clone was detected only a few times. This chain links TRBV7-8 with TRBJ2-3; 7 bases fit TRBD1. This CDR3 spans 15 amino acids. J was trimmed by 0 bases and V by 4 bases; bases with no gene match: 4. The germline V gene encodes CDR1 SGHVS and CDR2 FQNEAQ. Here the CDR3 reads CASSYGTESTDTQYF. The DNA of the CDR3 is TGTGCCAGCAGCTACGGGACAGAAAGCACAGATACGCAGTATTTT.

This clone appeared many times. J is TRBJ2-2 and V is TRBV10-3; no clear D. Trimming stripped 4 bases from V and 5 bases from J, with 11 bases between. Germline V gene sequence: CDR1 ENHRY, CDR2 SYGVKD. The CDR3 is 14 residues long. The CDR3 is CAISADPQTGELFF. In nucleotides, the CDR3 is TGTGCCATCAGTGCGGACCCTCAGACCGGGGAGCTGTTTTTT.

This clone has at least ten counts. The chain employs TRBV11-2 and TRBJ2-7; D gene unclear. The V gene lost 0 bases and the J gene lost 7 bases, with 7 bases spanning the gap. Germline lookup yields CDR1 SGHAT and CDR2 FQNNGV. This CDR3 spans 12 amino acids. CDR3 sequence (DNA): TGTGCCAGCAGCTTAGATAGTCGGGAGCAGTACTTC. Its protein is CASSLDSREQYF. The complete variable domain, with remaining parts taken from reference TRBV11-2 and TRBJ2-7, reads EAGVAQSPRYKIIEKRQSVAFWCNPISGHATLYWYQQILGQGPKLLIQFQNNGVVDDSQLPKDRFSAERLKGVDSTLKIQPAKLEDSAVYLCASSLDSREQYFGPGTRLTVT.

The chain couples TRBV9 to TRBJ2-7, with a possible D match to TRBD2 (6 bases). Germline V gives CDR1 SGDLS, CDR2 YYNGEE. V was trimmed by 1 base and J by 7 bases, leaving 15 bases between them. The CDR3 has 14 residues. The CDR3 DNA sequence: TGTGCCAGCAGCGTATCCTTTGGAGGGAGAGAGCAGTACTTC. As protein: CASSVSFGGREQYF. The full variable domain, in which reference TRBV9 and TRBJ2-7 provide the parts outside the CDR3, is DSGVTQTPKHLITATGQRVTLRCSPRSGDLSVYWYQQSLDQGLQFLIQYYNGEERAKGNILERFSAQQFPDLHSELNLSSLELGDSALYFCASSVSFGGREQYFGPGTRLTVT.

The gene calls are TRBV28 and TRBJ1-2; unclear D gene. Germline assignment: CDR1 MDHEN and CDR2 SYDVKM. V lost 5 bases and J lost 2, with 15 bases in between. The CDR3 length is 15 residues. This chain's CDR3 is CASSQASIGNYGYTF. CDR3 sequence (DNA): TGTGCCAGCAGTCAGGCGTCTATAGGGAACTATGGCTACACCTTC.

A few counts support this clone. The chain uses TRBV5-4 and TRBJ1-4; D is ambiguous. Between the trimmed V and J ends, which lost 3 bases and 7 bases, there was a span of 13 bases. This CDR3 is built from 14 residues. Germline V gives CDR1 SGHNT, CDR2 YYREEE (reference sequence). CDR3 sequence reads: CASSSGTRVEKLFF. CDR3 DNA sequence: TGTGCCAGCAGCTCGGGAACAAGGGTTGAAAAACTGTTTTTT.

This clone was found a few times. This chain uses TRBV7-8 with TRBJ2-1; D gene unclear. Trimming shortened V by 1 base and J by 7 bases, and 17 bases separated the two germline ends. Germline V gives CDR1 SGHVS, CDR2 FQNEAQ. The CDR3 totals 16 residues. CDR3 nucleotides: TGTGCCAGCAGCTTAGGACTTAGCCGAGATCGGAATGAGCAGTTCTTC. Translated: CASSLGLSRDRNEQFF.

The rearrangement joins TRBV30 to TRBJ1-1, with a tentative D call TRBD1 (6 bases). The CDR3 covers 15 residues. CDR1 GTSNPN and CDR2 SVGIG come from the germline V gene (reference sequence). The V and J ends lost 8 bases and 5 bases respectively, with 24 bases between them. CDR3 sequence reads: CAGREIQGWTTEAFF. The CDR3 coding sequence is TGTGCCGGAAGGGAAATCCAGGGGTGGACGACTGAAGCTTTCTTT.

The chain couples TRBV5-5 to TRBJ1-1; the D is unclear. Germline-derived CDR1 and CDR2 are SGHKS and YYEKEE (reference sequence). This CDR3 is built from 14 residues. V was cut by 5 bases and J by 2 bases, with 13 bases left in between. The CDR3 here is CASRLGTVNTEAFF. CDR3 DNA: TGTGCCAGCAGACTAGGAACAGTTAACACTGAAGCTTTCTTT.

This clone was observed at least ten times. The chain has TRBV23-1 and TRBJ1-4; the match to TRBD1 covers 7 bases. TRBV23-1 is identified as an open reading frame with a role that is uncertain. V dropped 8 bases and J dropped 8; count of bases not matched to a gene: 5. The CDR3 is 12 residues long. The CDR3: CASLPGGEKLFF. In DNA form, the CDR3 reads TGCGCCAGCTTGCCAGGGGGGGAAAAACTGTTTTTT.

V and J are TRBV7-2 and TRBJ1-5, with D perhaps matching TRBD1 (5 bases). Deletions cut 0 bases from V and 6 bases from J, with 6 bases between. CDR1 and CDR2 from the germline V gene are SGHTA and FQGNSA. The CDR3 covers 13 residues. The CDR3 protein is CASSLAGPQPQHF. The CDR3 DNA reads as TGTGCCAGCAGCTTAGCGGGGCCTCAGCCCCAGCATTTT.

This clone was counted ten times or more. The V gene is TRBV6-1, the J gene TRBJ2-2, with no clear D. The ends were cut back, 7 bases at V and 5 bases at J, with 11 bases in the middle. Looked up from germline, CDR1 is MNHNS and CDR2 is SASEGT. The CDR3 runs 13 residues. DNA of the CDR3: TGTGCCAGCACTCTGGACCTTACCGGGGAGCTGTTTTTT. Translation gives CASTLDLTGELFF.

This clone was seen more than once but under ten times. The rearrangement uses TRBV27 and TRBJ1-5; no definite D call. The CDR3 is 13 residues long. The germline V and J ends were trimmed by 2 bases and 5 bases, with 7 bases remaining between them. In germline, CDR1 is MNHEY, CDR2 SMNVEV (reference sequence). The chain's CDR3 is CASSLVPDQPQHF. CDR3 DNA: TGTGCCAGCAGTTTAGTTCCGGATCAGCCCCAGCATTTT.

This chain connects TRBV7-2 to TRBJ2-2, with 8 bases matching TRBD2. The CDR3 covers 14 residues. The germline V gene has CDR1 SGHTA and CDR2 FQGNSA. Losses at the gene ends were 6 bases for V and 5 bases for J; bases not matched to a gene: 5. The chain's CDR3 is CASSRTGGTGELFF. CDR3 nucleotides: TGTGCCAGCAGTCGGACGGGGGGGACCGGGGAGCTGTTTTTT.

This clone was observed a few times. The rearrangement joins TRBV6-5 to TRBJ2-1; D is possibly TRBD1 or TRBD2 (5 bases each). V was pared by 4 bases and J by 9 bases, with 22 bases between. Germline CDR1 reads MNHEY; CDR2 reads SVGAGI. The CDR3 sequence is 16 residues long. This CDR3 reads CASSSFFGTQGSEQFF. CDR3 DNA: TGTGCCAGCAGTTCGTTTTTCGGGACCCAGGGCAGTGAGCAGTTCTTC.

This clone was seen many times. This sequence joins TRBV28 and TRBJ2-3; 12 bases are a match to TRBD2. Trimming cost V 4 bases and J 1 base; bases outside gene matches: 3. In germline, CDR1 is MDHEN, CDR2 SYDVKM. The CDR3 runs 16 residues. As DNA, the CDR3 is TGTGCCAGCAGTTCAGCTAGCGGGGGGGGCACAGATACGCAGTATTTT. Translating gives CASSSASGGGTDTQYF.

The chain employs TRBV5-1 and TRBJ2-1; the D is unclear. V lost 1 base to trimming and J lost 5 bases, with 13 bases between them. The CDR3 has 15 amino acids. The germline V gene encodes CDR1 SGHRS and CDR2 YFSETQ. CDR3 in amino acids: CASSLSPPAHNEQFF. CDR3 coding DNA: TGCGCCAGCAGCTTGTCCCCGCCCGCACACAATGAGCAGTTCTTC. Full variable domain (missing parts from reference TRBV5-1 and TRBJ2-1): KAGVTQTPRYLIKTRGQQVTLSCSPISGHRSVSWYQQTPGQGLQFLFEYFSETQRNKGNFPGRFSGRQFSNSRSEMNVSTLELGDSALYLCASSLSPPAHNEQFFGPGTRLTVL.

The rearrangement uses TRBV10-3 and TRBJ2-2, with 8 bases aligning to TRBD2. Germline V gives CDR1 ENHRY, CDR2 SYGVKD. Trimming removed 10 bases from V and 1 base from J; junction bases left unmatched: 8. The length of the CDR3 is 15 residues. DNA for the CDR3: TGTGCCACCGCTGGACTAGCCGGGAACACCGGGGAGCTGTTTTTT. Protein product: CATAGLAGNTGELFF.

This chain uses TRBV29-1 with TRBJ2-2, with no clear D. Per the germline V gene, CDR1 is SQVTM and CDR2 is ANQGSEA. The CDR3 contains 12 residues. The V end was cut by 5 bases, the J end by 6 bases, with 10 bases between. The CDR3 here is CSVTLMAGELFF. The CDR3 DNA is TGCAGCGTTACATTGATGGCCGGGGAGCTGTTTTTT.